The rows below give T cell receptor beta chains drawn from one sample of a study of vaccination and CD4 T cells after COVID-19. TCRdb reanalysed the PCR reads using MiXCR and keeps one entry per CDR3 protein. The table shows 7,000 to 9,000 distinct CDR3 sequences, with roughly 50% occurring only once. No antigen has been identified for these receptors. Sequenced material: CD4+ T cells from blood, cultured in vitro. These receptors were collected from a human donor in good health. Each CDR3 is given with its conserved first and last residue. Each record gives: J gene, clone size, V gene, CDR3 length, D gene, CDR3 protein, CDR3 DNA. D genes are given only for firm matches. Some rows mark clone size as missing; the rest say once, few, many or name a class of expanded clone.

TRBJ1-6	NA	TRBV6-5	14	NA	CASSLGPGDSPLHF	TGTGCCAGCAGTTTGGGACCTGGGGATTCACCCCTCCACTTT
TRBJ1-5	NA	TRBV19	16	NA	CATQRTGQTSIMPQHF	TGTGCCACCCAAAGGACCGGTCAGACATCAATCATGCCCCAGCATTTT
TRBJ2-5	NA	TRBV7-9	14	TRBD1	CASSSRTGGETQYF	TGTGCCAGCAGCTCCCGGACAGGGGGAGAGACCCAGTACTTC
TRBJ1-5	NA	TRBV2	12	NA	CASSEQGQPQHF	TGTGCCAGCAGTGAGCAGGGTCAGCCCCAGCATTTT
TRBJ2-5	few	TRBV6-1	13	TRBD1	CATKGQAQETQYF	TGTGCAACCAAAGGACAGGCACAAGAGACCCAGTACTTC
TRBJ1-1	few	TRBV6-5	15	TRBD1	CASSFSQGAGTEAFF	TGTGCCAGCAGTTTTTCGCAGGGGGCAGGCACTGAAGCTTTCTTT
TRBJ1-6	NA	TRBV27	14	TRBD1	CASSPDRGYSPLHF	TGTGCCAGCAGTCCCGACAGGGGTTATTCACCCCTCCACTTT
TRBJ1-6	NA	TRBV20-1	16	TRBD1	CSARDGQGERNSPLHF	TGCAGTGCTAGAGATGGACAGGGGGAAAGGAATTCACCCCTCCACTTT
TRBJ1-2	few	TRBV27	15	NA	CASSPIGATNYGYTF	TGTGCCAGCAGCCCCATAGGAGCGACTAACTATGGCTACACCTTC
TRBJ1-6	NA	TRBV6-1	12	NA	CASRPRNSPLHF	TGTGCCAGCAGACCTCGAAATTCACCCCTCCACTTT
TRBJ1-5	NA	TRBV28	15	TRBD1	CASRMTGVSNQPQHF	TGTGCCAGCAGAATGACAGGGGTTAGCAATCAGCCCCAGCATTTT
TRBJ2-5	NA	TRBV6-1	16	NA	CASIHLRGGQAETQYF	TGTGCCAGCATCCATCTTAGGGGGGGGCAGGCGGAGACCCAGTACTTC
TRBJ1-6	few	TRBV12-3/TRBV12-4	17	TRBD1	CASSDTSGTGFNSPLHF	TGTGCCAGCAGTGATACCTCCGGGACAGGGTTTAATTCACCCCTCCACTTT
TRBJ2-1	NA	TRBV4-2	17	TRBD2	CASSQELSAGGWNEQFF	TGTGCCAGCAGCCAAGAGCTCTCAGCGGGGGGTTGGAATGAGCAGTTCTTC
TRBJ1-1	once	TRBV20-1	12	NA	CSARAVGTEAFF	TGCAGTGCTAGAGCCGTTGGGACTGAAGCTTTCTTT
TRBJ1-5	NA	TRBV16	13	NA	CASSQSVGEPQHF	TGTGCCAGCAGCCAATCGGTGGGAGAGCCCCAGCATTTT
TRBJ1-1	NA	TRBV11-2	13	NA	CASSFGGNTEAFF	TGTGCCAGCAGCTTCGGGGGCAACACTGAAGCTTTCTTT
TRBJ1-4	NA	TRBV27	15	NA	CASSLGRGGGEKLFF	TGTGCCAGCAGTTTAGGGCGTGGCGGGGGCGAAAAACTGTTTTTT
TRBJ2-6	NA	TRBV19	16	NA	CASSVERGTGANVLTF	TGTGCCAGTAGTGTGGAGAGGGGAACTGGGGCCAACGTCCTGACTTTC
TRBJ1-1	NA	TRBV2	13	NA	CASSEARNTEAFF	TGTGCCAGCAGTGAAGCCCGTAACACTGAAGCTTTCTTT
TRBJ1-2	few	TRBV14	14	NA	CASSEISSGRGYTF	TGTGCCAGCAGCGAAATATCCTCAGGGCGAGGCTACACCTTC
TRBJ1-2	NA	TRBV19	11	NA	CATGTRYGYTF	TGTGCTACCGGGACACGTTATGGCTACACCTTC
TRBJ1-2	few	TRBV7-2	15	TRBD1	CASSLDNRGREGYTF	TGTGCCAGCAGCTTAGACAACAGGGGGCGGGAGGGCTACACCTTC